This T cell receptor beta chain originates from a study of control samples from healthy donors and cancer patients. Sequencing used immunoSEQ multiplex PCR; TCRdb keeps in-frame clones, though not all of them. Of under 130,000 clones in the sample, around 89% were seen once. CDR1 is MNHEY, CDR2 SVGAGI, per germline. The CDR3 covers 13 residues. V lost 5 bases to trimming and J lost 1 base, with 8 bases between them. In this sample, this clone turned up many times. Specimen: PBMCs. This clonotype was obtained from a man aged 60 to 69 with lung cancer. The V gene is TRBV6-5, the J gene TRBJ1-1; D uncertain. The CDR3 region is CASSPVSNTEAFF. CDR3 nucleotide sequence: TGTGCCAGCAGTCCCGTCTCGAACACTGAAGCTTTCTTT.